This entry lists 16 T cell receptor beta chains sequenced from one sample in a study of preoperative IRX-2 immunotherapy in early breast cancer. Some clones are missing from TCRdb's copy, which holds only in-frame ones; the method was immunoSEQ multiplex PCR. In the table there are approximately 100,000 clones, 70% to 90% of which are singletons. Treatment reported: preoperative locoregional IRX-2 cytokine immunotherapy. Sequenced material: tumor tissue, taken after IRX-2 immunotherapy. These receptors all come from a human donor with breast cancer.

The J gene is TRBJ2-4, the V gene TRBV7-1, with 9 bases that match TRBD2. TRBV7-1 is an ORF for which the function is uncertain. Unmatched junction bases numbered 16, after V lost 5 bases and J lost 5 bases. This CDR3 has 18 amino acids. For the CDR3, the DNA is TGTGCCAGCAGCCCGGACATTAGGCGGGGGGGCTGGGAAAACATTCAGTACTTC. This gives the protein CASSPDIRRGGWENIQYF.

V is TRBV6-8 and J is TRBJ1-1, with a weak D call TRBD1 (6 bases). The CDR3 is 14 amino acids. Per the germline V gene, CDR1 is MNHGY and CDR2 is SAAAGT. V was trimmed by 7 bases and J by 5 bases, leaving 17 bases between them. CDR3 in amino acids: CASNPQGWGTEAFF. The DNA of the CDR3 is TGTGCCAGCAATCCACAGGGCTGGGGTACTGAAGCTTTCTTT.

V gene TRBV6-8 combines with J gene TRBJ1-1, with D tentatively TRBD1 (5 bases). The germline V and J ends were trimmed by 4 bases and 5 bases, with 14 bases remaining between them. In germline, CDR1 is MNHGY, CDR2 SAAAGT. The CDR3 is 14 amino acids. CDR3 in amino acids: CASSSLPGGTEAFF. The CDR3 DNA reads TGTGCCAGCAGTTCCCTCCCGGGGGGGACTGAAGCTTTCTTT.

The CDR3 loop is CASSQPLTVNQPQHF. CDR3 DNA sequence: TGTGCCAGCAGCCAACCTTTGACAGTGAATCAGCCCCAGCATTTT. The chain recombines TRBV16 with TRBJ1-5, with D maybe TRBD1 (5 bases). This CDR3 spans 15 amino acids. Germline CDR1 is KGHSY and CDR2 is FQNENV. With 2 bases removed from V and 4 bases from J, the gap between germline ends came to 12 bases.

The rearrangement uses TRBV28 and TRBJ2-1; no clear D gene. V lost 6 bases to trimming and J lost 10 bases, with 13 bases between them. This CDR3 is 12 amino acids long. CDR1 and CDR2 (germline): MDHEN, SYDVKM. The CDR3 DNA reads as TGTGCCAGCAGCACCCGCCTACGGGAGCAGTTCTTC. It codes for CASSTRLREQFF.

For the CDR3, the DNA is TGTGCCAGCAGCCCAGGACTAGCGGGGGGGCTCAATGAGCAGTTCTTC. It translates to CASSPGLAGGLNEQFF. This rearrangement joins TRBV7-6 to TRBJ2-1, with TRBD2 matching over 15 bases. V shed 5 bases and J 6 bases; nucleotides not matched to a gene: 5. This CDR3 spans 16 amino acids. CDR1 is SGHVS, CDR2 FNYEAQ, per germline.

This clone was detected only once. The chain recombines TRBV7-6 with TRBJ1-2; unclear D gene. The CDR3 length is 14 residues. Trimming removed 4 bases from V and 8 bases from J, with 17 bases in between. The germline gives CDR1 SGHVS, CDR2 FNYEAQ. The CDR3 here is CASSSRGGWGGYTF. The CDR3 DNA reads TGTGCCAGCAGCTCGAGAGGAGGGTGGGGAGGCTACACCTTC.

V and J are TRBV28 and TRBJ1-6, with a possible D match to TRBD1 (6 bases). Trimming removed 2 bases at V and 7 bases at J, with 21 bases between. CDR1 is MDHEN, CDR2 SYDVKM, per germline. The CDR3 has 18 amino acids. The CDR3 DNA follows: TGTGCCAGCAGTTTAAGTCAAGGTTGGGGGACAAGGAATTCACCCCTCCACTTT. Protein sequence: CASSLSQGWGTRNSPLHF. The whole variable domain, remainder taken from reference TRBV28 and TRBJ1-6, is DVKVTQSSRYLVKRTGEKVFLECVQDMDHENMFWYRQDPGLGLRLIYFSYDVKMKEKGDIPEGYSVSREKKERFSLILESASTNQTSMYLCASSLSQGWGTRNSPLHFGNGTRLTVT.

This sequence joins TRBV5-1 and TRBJ2-2, with D possibly TRBD1 on 10 matching bases. This CDR3 comprises 20 residues. The ends were cut back, 0 bases at V and 4 bases at J, with 25 bases in the middle. The V gene's germline CDR1 is SGHRS and CDR2 YFSETQ. CDR3 amino acids: CASSLAPSSSGDRGTGELFF. The CDR3, as DNA: TGCGCCAGCAGCTTGGCCCCTTCTTCTAGCGGGGACAGGGGCACCGGGGAGCTGTTTTTT.

The chain couples TRBV22-1 to TRBJ2-4; TRBD2 reflects the table's D call only, with no check against the DNA. TRBV22-1 is listed as a pseudogene. CDR3 length: 17 residues. CDR3 DNA: TGTGCCAGCAGTTACCAGGACCGAGGGCTAGCCAAAAACATTCAGTACTTC. As protein: CASSYQDRGLAKNIQYF.

This chain connects TRBV19 to TRBJ2-3, with D unclear. This CDR3 spans 13 amino acids. Germline-derived CDR1 and CDR2 are LNHDA and SQIVND (reference sequence). Trimming stripped 3 bases from V and 4 bases from J, with 8 bases between. In nucleotides, the CDR3 is TGTGCCAGTAGTATGGGGTTCGCAGATACGCAGTATTTT. Translated: CASSMGFADTQYF.

V is TRBV19 and J is TRBJ1-5, with D tentatively TRBD1 (5 bases). Germline V CDR1 and CDR2: LNHDA, SQIVND (reference sequence). The CDR3 is 15 residues long. V was trimmed by 1 base and J by 8 bases, leaving 15 bases between them. The CDR3 is CASSIGGRTRKPQHF. CDR3 bases: TGTGCCAGTAGTATAGGGGGACGGACCAGAAAGCCCCAGCATTTT.

The chain recombines TRBV19 with TRBJ2-1; 10 positions agree with TRBD1. J lost 9 bases, V lost 10 bases, and 15 bases had no gene match. The CDR3 sequence is 15 residues long. From germline, CDR1 is LNHDA and CDR2 SQIVND (reference sequence). CDR3 residues: CATQRGTGDRGEQFF. CDR3 nucleotide sequence: TGTGCCACCCAACGGGGGACAGGGGACAGGGGTGAGCAGTTCTTC.

The rearrangement joins TRBV9 to TRBJ1-3; unclear D gene. V was trimmed by 0 bases and J by 4 bases, leaving 8 bases between them. Germline CDR1 reads SGDLS; CDR2 reads YYNGEE. CDR3 size: 14 residues. CDR3 protein: CASSVEKGGNTIYF. The DNA of the CDR3 is TGTGCCAGCAGCGTAGAGAAGGGAGGAAACACCATATATTTT.

This clone has a handful of counts. The chain employs TRBV28 and TRBJ2-5; tentative D call: TRBD2 (6 bases). V was shortened by 6 bases and J by 5 bases, with 19 bases between the two germline ends. Germline V lookup: CDR1 MDHEN, CDR2 SYDVKM. The CDR3 extends over 15 amino acids. CDR3 DNA: TGTGCCAGCAGGAACGAAAAGGGAGGATGGGAGACCCAGTACTTC. Protein sequence: CASRNEKGGWETQYF.

The rearrangement uses TRBV12-1 and TRBJ1-2. TRBV12-1 is termed a pseudogene. The CDR3 is 14 amino acids. In DNA, the CDR3 is TGTGCCAGAGAACAGGGTGGAGGGGTCTATGGCTACACCTTC. The encoded protein is CAREQGGGVYGYTF.